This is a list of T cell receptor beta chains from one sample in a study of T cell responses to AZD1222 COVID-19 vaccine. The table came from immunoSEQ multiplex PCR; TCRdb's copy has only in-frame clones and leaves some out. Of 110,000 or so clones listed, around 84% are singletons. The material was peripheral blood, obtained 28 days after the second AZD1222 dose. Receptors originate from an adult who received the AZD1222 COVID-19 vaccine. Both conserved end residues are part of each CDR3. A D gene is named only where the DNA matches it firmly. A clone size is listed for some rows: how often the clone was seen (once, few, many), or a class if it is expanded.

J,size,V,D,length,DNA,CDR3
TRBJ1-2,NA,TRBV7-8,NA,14,TGTGCCAGCAGCTTAGGGAGGGACGAGTATGGCTACACCTTC,CASSLGRDEYGYTF
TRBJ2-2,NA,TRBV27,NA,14,TGTGCCAGCAGTTACAGGGTACTGGTCGGGGAGCTGTTTTTT,CASSYRVLVGELFF
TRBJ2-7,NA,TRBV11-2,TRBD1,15,TGTGCCAGCCGCTCCTGGGGACAGGGATCCTACGAGCAGTACTTC,CASRSWGQGSYEQYF
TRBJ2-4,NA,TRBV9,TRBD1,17,TGTGCCAGCAGCGAAGACGAGGGGGCGCCGGGCAAAAACATTCAGTACTTC,CASSEDEGAPGKNIQYF
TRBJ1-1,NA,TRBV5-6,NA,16,TGTGCCAGCAGCTTGGGTTTTAGCGGCGAATTAACTGAAGCTTTCTTT,CASSLGFSGELTEAFF
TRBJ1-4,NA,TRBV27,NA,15,TGTGCCAGCAGTTTACTCGGGATGGCCGATGAAAAACTGTTTTTT,CASSLLGMADEKLFF
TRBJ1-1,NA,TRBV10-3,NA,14,TGTGCCATCAGCCGGGACCCAACGAACACTGAAGCTTTCTTT,CAISRDPTNTEAFF
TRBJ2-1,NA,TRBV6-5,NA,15,TGTGCCAGCAGTTGGACCGGGACCTCTTCTAATGAGCAGTTCTTC,CASSWTGTSSNEQFF
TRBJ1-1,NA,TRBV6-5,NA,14,TGTGCCAGCAGGACCGGGGGCTCTTACACTGAAGCTTTCTTT,CASRTGGSYTEAFF
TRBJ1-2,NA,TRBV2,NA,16,TGTGCCAGCAACGAGGGCGCAACGGGCCCGTCCAACGGCTACACCTTC,CASNEGATGPSNGYTF
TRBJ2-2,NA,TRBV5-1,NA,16,TGCGCCAGCAGCTCTACAGGGTGGGGTAACACCGGGGAGCTGTTTTTT,CASSSTGWGNTGELFF
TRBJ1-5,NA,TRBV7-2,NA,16,TGTGCCAGCAGCTTATGGGACATGAATAGCAATCAGCCCCAGCATTTT,CASSLWDMNSNQPQHF
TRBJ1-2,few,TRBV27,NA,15,TGTGCCAGCAGTCCCCGTCAGGAGACTAACTATGGCTACACCTTC,CASSPRQETNYGYTF
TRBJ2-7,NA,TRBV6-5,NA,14,TGTGCCAGCAGCCGCCCCGGGACGGTGGGCGAGCAGTACTTC,CASSRPGTVGEQYF
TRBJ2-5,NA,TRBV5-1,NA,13,TGCGCCAGCAGCTTGGTTTCGACGGCTACCTCGGACTTC,CASSLVSTATSDF
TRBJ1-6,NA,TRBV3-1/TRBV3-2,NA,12,TGTGCCAGCAGCCAAGGGGGAGTACCCCTCCACTTT,CASSQGGVPLHF
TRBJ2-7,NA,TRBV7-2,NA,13,TGTGCCAGCAGCCCACCAGACTTTTACGAGCAGTACTTC,CASSPPDFYEQYF
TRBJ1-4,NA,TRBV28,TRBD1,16,TGTGCCAGCAGACATCCACCGGGACAGGGGGTTGAAAAACTGTTTTTT,CASRHPPGQGVEKLFF
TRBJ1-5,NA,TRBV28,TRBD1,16,TGTGCCAGCAGTTCGCCTCCGGGACAGGGAAACCAGCCCCAGCATTTT,CASSSPPGQGNQPQHF
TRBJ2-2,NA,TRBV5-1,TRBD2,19,TGCGCCAGCAGCTTGGCAGGATCCTGGACTAGCGGCAACACCGGGGAGCTGTTTTTT,CASSLAGSWTSGNTGELFF
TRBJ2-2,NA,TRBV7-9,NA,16,TGTGCCAGCAGAGGTCAGGGATTCGCGAACACCGGGGAGCTGTTTTTT,CASRGQGFANTGELFF
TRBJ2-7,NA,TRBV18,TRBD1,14,TGTGCCAGCTCACCGCGACAGGGGGTGAACGAGCAGTACTTC,CASSPRQGVNEQYF
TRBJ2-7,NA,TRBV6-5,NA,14,TGTGCCAGCAGCCCCCAGAGGTTTTCCTACGAGCAGTACTTC,CASSPQRFSYEQYF
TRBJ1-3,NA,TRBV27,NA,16,TGTGCCAGCAGTTTATCGAAAGGGGCCGGTGGAAACACCATATATTTT,CASSLSKGAGGNTIYF
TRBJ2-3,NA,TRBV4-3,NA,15,TGCGCCAGCAGCCCGGAACTAGGGCGCACAGATACGCAGTATTTT,CASSPELGRTDTQYF
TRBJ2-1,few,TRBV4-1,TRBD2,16,TGCGCCAGCAGCCCACTACGACTAGCGGGAGAGGGTGAGCAGTTCTTC,CASSPLRLAGEGEQFF
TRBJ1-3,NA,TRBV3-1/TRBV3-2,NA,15,TGTGCCAGCAGCCAAGCGAGCTACAGTGGGAGCACCATATATTTT,CASSQASYSGSTIYF
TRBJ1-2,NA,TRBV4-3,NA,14,TGCGCCAGCAGCCAAGACAACGGGTACTATGGCTACACCTTC,CASSQDNGYYGYTF
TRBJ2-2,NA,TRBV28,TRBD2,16,TGTGCCAGCAGTCTACTCGGGACTAGCGGGACCGGGGAGCTGTTTTTT,CASSLLGTSGTGELFF